The rows below give T cell receptor beta chains drawn from one sample of a study of CD8+ T cells in alopecia areata. Clones were read by immunoSEQ multiplex PCR, and TCRdb kept only the in-frame ones, dropping some. This table holds roughly 250,000 clones, around 67% found once. Here the sequenced sample was CD4+ T cells sorted from blood, taken at week 0. The receptors shown here come from a human donor with alopecia areata. Both conserved end residues are part of each CDR3. A D gene is named only where the DNA matches it firmly. The size entry is marked missing in some rows and otherwise reads once, few, many or a size class.

>NA|TRBJ1-2|TRBV13|NA
CASSMDVYGYTF
TGTGCCAGCAGCATGGACGTTTATGGCTACACCTTC
>NA|TRBJ2-7|TRBV29-1|NA
CSVSAQSYEQYF
TGCAGCGTGTCAGCACAATCCTACGAGCAGTACTTC
>NA|TRBJ2-7|TRBV2|NA
CASGRDLGPAYEQYF
TGTGCCAGCGGCCGAGACTTAGGGCCGGCCTACGAGCAGTACTTC
>NA|TRBJ2-1|TRBV5-6|TRBD1
CASSLDRGRDYNEQFF
TGTGCCAGCAGCTTGGACAGGGGGCGAGACTACAATGAGCAGTTCTTC
>NA|TRBJ1-1|TRBV15|NA
CATSRAPRANTEAFF
TGTGCCACCAGCAGAGCCCCCAGGGCCAACACTGAAGCTTTCTTT
>NA|TRBJ2-5|TRBV30|TRBD2
CAWTTGTREETQYF
TGTGCCTGGACAACCGGGACTAGGGAAGAGACCCAGTACTTC
>NA|TRBJ1-6|TRBV7-2|NA
CASSLGQPSPLHF
TGTGCCAGCAGCTTAGGACAGCCTTCACCCCTCCACTTT
>NA|TRBJ2-7|TRBV7-2|NA
CASSLNGAYEQYF
TGTGCCAGCAGCTTAAACGGGGCCTACGAGCAGTACTTC
>NA|TRBJ1-5|TRBV7-2|NA
CASSLTGRANQPQHF
TGTGCCAGCAGCTTAACGGGACGCGCCAATCAGCCCCAGCATTTT
>NA|TRBJ2-4|TRBV30|NA
CAWSIAKNIQYF
TGTGCCTGGAGTATAGCCAAAAACATTCAGTACTTC
>NA|TRBJ2-5|TRBV30|TRBD2
CAGEGGLASGETQYF
TGTGCCGGCGAGGGGGGACTAGCGAGTGGAGAGACCCAGTACTTC
>NA|TRBJ1-1|TRBV29-1|TRBD1
CSTQGLGNTEAFF
TGCAGCACACAGGGGTTGGGGAACACTGAAGCTTTCTTT
>NA|TRBJ2-3|TRBV12-5|NA
CASGSPFGGSTDTQYF
TGTGCTAGTGGTTCCCCGTTTGGCGGGAGCACAGATACGCAGTATTTT
>few|TRBJ2-7|TRBV2|TRBD2
CASSDGGGTDEQYF
TGTGCCAGCAGTGACGGCGGGGGAACCGACGAGCAGTACTTC
>once|TRBJ2-6|TRBV9|NA
CASSVVGSGANVLTF
TGTGCCAGCAGCGTAGTCGGGTCCGGGGCCAACGTCCTGACTTTC
>NA|TRBJ1-2|TRBV29-1|TRBD1
CSVRTGVWGYTF
TGCAGCGTTAGGACAGGGGTGTGGGGCTACACCTTC
>NA|TRBJ1-2|TRBV19|NA
CASKVGVDMGYTF
TGTGCCAGTAAGGTGGGGGTCGATATGGGCTACACCTTC
>NA|TRBJ1-1|TRBV27|NA
CASRRFVDMNTEAFF
TGTGCCAGCAGGCGGTTCGTGGACATGAACACTGAAGCTTTCTTT
>few|TRBJ1-2|TRBV29-1|NA
CSVETGRSYTF
TGCAGCGTTGAAACAGGGCGCAGCTACACCTTC
>NA|TRBJ2-2|TRBV29-1|NA
CSVPGAPPATGELFF
TGCAGCGTTCCGGGGGCGCCTCCAGCCACCGGGGAGCTGTTTTTT
>NA|TRBJ2-1|TRBV1|NA
CTSSQDVTDGGEQFF
TGCACCAGCAGCCAAGATGTCACGGACGGTGGTGAGCAGTTCTTC
>few|TRBJ1-5|TRBV9|NA
CASSVLEGQPQHF
TGTGCCAGCAGCGTATTAGAAGGGCAGCCCCAGCATTTT
>NA|TRBJ2-1|TRBV29-1|TRBD2
CSVVWAVTSGGRYNEQFF
TGCAGCGTTGTATGGGCGGTTACTAGCGGGGGGAGATACAATGAGCAGTTCTTC
>NA|TRBJ1-3|TRBV5-6|NA
CASSSRDSGNTIYF
TGTGCCAGCAGCTCCAGGGACTCTGGAAACACCATATATTTT
>NA|TRBJ2-3|TRBV5-1|NA
CASRPLGVSTDTQYF
TGCGCCAGCCGGCCGCTCGGGGTTTCGACAGATACGCAGTATTTT
>NA|TRBJ2-7|TRBV6-5|NA
CASSPHGASLYEQYF
TGTGCCAGCAGTCCCCATGGGGCCTCGCTATACGAGCAGTACTTC
>few|TRBJ2-4|TRBV6-1|NA
CASSGARGAKNIQYF
TGTGCCAGCAGCGGTGCGCGCGGGGCCAAAAACATTCAGTACTTC
>NA|TRBJ2-5|TRBV29-1|NA
CSVGFVVGQETQYF
TGCAGCGTCGGGTTCGTCGTCGGACAAGAGACCCAGTACTTC
>NA|TRBJ1-1|TRBV7-3|NA
CASSREQGTEAFF
TGTGCCAGCAGCCGAGAACAGGGAACTGAAGCTTTCTTT
>NA|TRBJ2-5|TRBV6-5|NA
CASSRGRVWETQYF
TGTGCCAGCAGCCGGGGTAGGGTCTGGGAGACCCAGTACTTC
>NA|TRBJ2-5|TRBV29-1|NA
CSGVRTDQETQYF
TGCAGCGGTGTTCGGACGGACCAAGAGACCCAGTACTTC
>NA|TRBJ2-2|TRBV5-1|TRBD2
CASSSGLDNTGELFF
TGCGCCAGCAGCTCGGGACTAGATAACACCGGGGAGCTGTTTTTT
>once|TRBJ2-5|TRBV4-1|TRBD1
CASSHGTAYQETQYF
TGCGCCAGCAGCCACGGGACAGCGTACCAAGAGACCCAGTACTTC
>NA|TRBJ1-2|TRBV30|TRBD1
CAWSLGQGDYGYTF
TGTGCCTGGAGCCTGGGACAGGGAGACTATGGCTACACCTTC
>NA|TRBJ2-2|TRBV5-6|NA
CASSWSPTGELFF
TGTGCCAGCAGCTGGAGTCCCACCGGGGAGCTGTTTTTT
>NA|TRBJ1-2|TRBV9|NA
CASSTQPYGYTF
TGTGCCAGCAGCACTCAACCGTATGGCTACACCTTC
>NA|TRBJ2-7|TRBV27|TRBD1
CASSFTGVYEQYF
TGTGCCAGCAGTTTTACAGGGGTCTACGAGCAGTACTTC
>NA|TRBJ1-2|TRBV6-5|NA
CASSYSRGANYGYTF
TGTGCCAGCAGTTACTCACGCGGGGCGAACTATGGCTACACCTTC
>NA|TRBJ1-5|TRBV27|TRBD1
CASSSTGDQPQHF
TGTGCCAGCAGTTCCACAGGGGATCAGCCCCAGCATTTT
>NA|TRBJ2-2|TRBV29-1|TRBD1
CSADAGGGELFF
TGCAGCGCCGACGCAGGGGGCGGGGAGCTGTTTTTT
>NA|TRBJ2-5|TRBV10-3|TRBD2
CAISYTSGDYQETQYF
TGTGCCATCAGTTATACTAGCGGGGACTACCAAGAGACCCAGTACTTC
>once|TRBJ2-3|TRBV10-3|TRBD1
CATRQGPHTDTQYF
TGTGCCACTCGACAGGGGCCGCACACAGATACGCAGTATTTT
>NA|TRBJ1-5|TRBV4-1|TRBD1
CASSQPGTDNQPQHF
TGCGCCAGCAGCCAACCCGGGACAGACAATCAGCCCCAGCATTTT
>NA|TRBJ1-5|TRBV7-2|NA
CASSHGGSNQPQHF
TGTGCCAGCAGCCATGGGGGGAGCAATCAGCCCCAGCATTTT
>NA|TRBJ2-7|TRBV29-1|TRBD1
CSVGQGIIYGEQYF
TGCAGCGTGGGACAGGGAATAATTTATGGCGAGCAGTACTTC
>NA|TRBJ2-7|TRBV7-9|NA
CASSWDTIYEQYF
TGTGCCAGCAGCTGGGACACCATTTACGAGCAGTACTTC
>NA|TRBJ2-1|TRBV5-1|TRBD2
CASSSSGGNEQFF
TGCGCCAGCAGCTCCTCGGGGGGTAATGAGCAGTTCTTC
>NA|TRBJ2-4|TRBV27|NA
CASSSGQAALGIGKNIQYF
TGTGCCAGCAGTTCGGGACAAGCGGCACTAGGGATTGGCAAAAACATTCAGTACTTC
>NA|TRBJ2-7|TRBV7-2|NA
CASSLDASGPEQYF
TGTGCCAGCAGCTTAGATGCCAGCGGCCCCGAGCAGTACTTC
>once|TRBJ1-1|TRBV30|NA
CAWSVGTEAFF
TGTGCCTGGAGTGTAGGCACTGAAGCTTTCTTT
>NA|TRBJ2-7|TRBV25-1|NA
CASSGPGGSYEQYF
TGTGCCAGCAGTGGGCCAGGGGGGTCCTACGAGCAGTACTTC
>NA|TRBJ2-2|TRBV27|NA
CASSLRSANTGELFF
TGTGCCAGCAGTTTACGCTCCGCGAACACCGGGGAGCTGTTTTTT
>NA|TRBJ1-6|TRBV11-2|NA
CASSSEQHSPLHF
TGTGCCAGCAGCTCCGAGCAGCATTCACCCCTCCACTTT
>few|TRBJ2-1|TRBV29-1|TRBD1
CSVDQTGFGNEQFF
TGCAGCGTTGACCAGACAGGGTTCGGCAATGAGCAGTTCTTC
>NA|TRBJ2-5|TRBV2|NA
CASSIQETQYF
TGTGCCAGCAGCATTCAAGAGACCCAGTACTTC
>once|TRBJ2-7|TRBV11-2|TRBD1
CASSKLGGAVDEQYF
TGTGCCAGCAGCAAGTTAGGGGGCGCCGTCGACGAGCAGTACTTC
>NA|TRBJ2-5|TRBV7-9|TRBD1
CASSLGLLGQAGQETQYF
TGTGCCAGCAGCTTAGGTCTCCTGGGACAGGCGGGCCAAGAGACCCAGTACTTC
>NA|TRBJ1-1|TRBV2|NA
CASSEGLITFF
TGTGCCAGCAGTGAAGGTCTGATAACTTTCTTT